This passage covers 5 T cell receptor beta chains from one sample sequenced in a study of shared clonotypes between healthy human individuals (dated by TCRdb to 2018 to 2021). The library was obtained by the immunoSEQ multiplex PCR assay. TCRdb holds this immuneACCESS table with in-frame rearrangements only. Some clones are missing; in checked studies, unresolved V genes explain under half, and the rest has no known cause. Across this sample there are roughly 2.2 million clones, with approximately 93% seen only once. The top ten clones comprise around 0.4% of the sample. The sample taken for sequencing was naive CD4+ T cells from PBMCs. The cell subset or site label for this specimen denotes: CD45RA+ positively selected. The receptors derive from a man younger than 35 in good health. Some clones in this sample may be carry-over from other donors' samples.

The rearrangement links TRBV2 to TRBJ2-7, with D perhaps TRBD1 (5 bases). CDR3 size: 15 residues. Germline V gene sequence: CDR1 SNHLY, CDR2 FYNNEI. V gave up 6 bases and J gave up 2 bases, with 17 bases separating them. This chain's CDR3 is CASSPGSGGTYEQYF. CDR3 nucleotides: TGTGCCAGCAGCCCAGGGTCCGGCGGAACCTACGAGCAGTACTTC.

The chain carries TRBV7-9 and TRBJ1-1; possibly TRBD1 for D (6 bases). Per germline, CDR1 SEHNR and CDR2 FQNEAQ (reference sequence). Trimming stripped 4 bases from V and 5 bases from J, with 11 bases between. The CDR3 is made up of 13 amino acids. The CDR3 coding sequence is TGTGCCAGCAGCTGGACAGATTCTACTGAAGCTTTCTTT. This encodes CASSWTDSTEAFF.

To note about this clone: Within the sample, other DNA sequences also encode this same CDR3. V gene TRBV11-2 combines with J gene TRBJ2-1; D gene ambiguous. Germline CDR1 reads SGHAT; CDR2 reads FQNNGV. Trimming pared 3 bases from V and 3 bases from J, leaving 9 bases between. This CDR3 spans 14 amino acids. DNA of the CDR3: TGTGCCAGCAGCTTGACCGGATTCTACAATGAGCAGTTCTTC. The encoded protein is CASSLTGFYNEQFF. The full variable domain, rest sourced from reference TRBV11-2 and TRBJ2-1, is EAGVAQSPRYKIIEKRQSVAFWCNPISGHATLYWYQQILGQGPKLLIQFQNNGVVDDSQLPKDRFSAERLKGVDSTLKIQPAKLEDSAVYLCASSLTGFYNEQFFGPGTRLTVL.

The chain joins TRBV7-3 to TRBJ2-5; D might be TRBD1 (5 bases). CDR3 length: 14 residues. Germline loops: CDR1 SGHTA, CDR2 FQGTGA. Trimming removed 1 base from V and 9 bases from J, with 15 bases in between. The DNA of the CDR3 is TGTGCCAGCAGCTTAAGGGGCCCCAGTTCGGCCCAGTACTTC. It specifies CASSLRGPSSAQYF.

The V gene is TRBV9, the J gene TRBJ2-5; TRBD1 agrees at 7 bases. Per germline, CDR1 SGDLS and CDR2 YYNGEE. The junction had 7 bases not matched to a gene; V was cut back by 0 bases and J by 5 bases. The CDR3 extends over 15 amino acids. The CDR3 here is CASSVAGTEGETQYF. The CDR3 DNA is TGTGCCAGCAGCGTAGCCGGGACAGAAGGGGAGACCCAGTACTTC.